This T cell receptor beta chain was retrieved from a study of vaccination and CD4 T cells after COVID-19 (dated by TCRdb to between 2021 and 2024). Concerning the study at large: Convalescent patients had a positive SARS-CoV-2 result on nasal swab PCR, and of these patients, fewer than ten had mild disease and one had severe disease. As controls, cultures received a CEFX viral epitope pool (the positive control), an HIV-1 Nef peptide pool (the negative control), or no peptide at all. Post-vaccine blood samples were taken a median of approximately 70 days after the second vaccine dose, with a range of about 14 to 241 days. Culture stimuli were overlapping spike peptide pools from SARS-CoV-2 and from the common cold coronaviruses HCoV-NL63, HCoV-OC43 and HCoV-229E. The convalescent cohort comprised six males and four females, including two Hispanic individuals, seven Caucasians, two Asians and one multiracial person. Post-COVID blood samples were collected from convalescent patients a median of approximately 93 days after diagnosis, with a range of about 35 to 180 days. Each participant got two doses of either the Pfizer-BioNTech BNT162b2 vaccine (n=8) or the Moderna mRNA-1273 vaccine (n=2). In roughly nine COVID-19 convalescent patients and a handful of infection-naive healthy vaccine recipients, the spike-specific CD4+ TCR repertoire before mRNA vaccination was compared with the repertoire after mRNA vaccination.

Library creation used PCR. TCR sequencing of DNA from cultured CD4+ T cells used the Oncomine TCR Beta short-read assay at the Johns Hopkins FTIC core. Genomic DNA was extracted from the cultured CD4+ T cells with the QIAamp micro DNA kit. Oncomine TCR Beta libraries from cultured CD4+ T cells were pooled using unique dual indexes and sequenced on an Illumina iSeq 100. Turning to the authors' computational methods: Non-productive sequences were removed, and CDR3s not starting with C, not ending with F or W, or shorter than 7 amino acids were discarded. The MANAFEST web application was used to identify antigen-specific clonotypes by comparing peptide-stimulated wells against reference wells and other culture wells. To be called positive, a clone needed an FDR below 0.05, an odds ratio above 5, and a productive frequency above 0.1% in at least two of three replicate wells. A clonotype counted as cross-reactive if it showed significant expansion both in the SARS-CoV-2 spike wells and in at least one common cold coronavirus spike condition. Similarity between CDR3 sequences was evaluated in R version 3.6.1 using Levenshtein distances (stringdist) and unrooted phylogenetic trees (ape). TCRdb cleaned the public reads at Q25 with fastp, built clones with MiXCR and kept in-frame beta chains. Each entry merges the rows of one CDR3 protein and shows their most common DNA and genes. TCRdb, rather than the study authors, made the V and J calls. Recorded for this sample are about 4,400 distinct CDR3 sequences; roughly 38% of them occurred a single time. The top ten clones comprise roughly 20% of the sample.

In the paper's terms, the treatment or condition label means: 10-day PBMC culture with coronavirus spike peptide pools or control peptides (ViraFEST assay). The ViraFEST assay, used in the study, expanded antigen-specific T cells with peptide pools and then identified the expanded clonotypes through TCR sequencing. Positive SARS-CoV-2 PCR tests in the convalescent patients dated from March to December 2020, before Alpha, Beta and Delta variants emerged in the United States. Each well held around 1.9 million PBMCs cultured with approximately 9.1 ug/ml peptide pools in IMDM containing around 5% human AB serum and about 10 IU/ml IL-2. On days 3 and 7, half of the culture medium was replaced with fresh IL-2-containing medium. CD4+ T cells were isolated after less than twelve days of culture through negative selection using the EasySep CD4+ T cell isolation kit. Ficoll-Paque Plus gradient centrifugation was used to isolate PBMCs from whole blood, and the isolated PBMCs were then either used fresh or cryopreserved at -140C. Culture conditions were generally each tested in triplicate wells.

About this clonotype: It lacks a known antigen. Base quality data are lacking; no much larger clone is found one base away.

From V the trimming removes 6 bases and from J it removes 3 bases, while the gene matches leave 6 bases of the junction unaccounted for. The CDR3 spans 14 residues, from the cysteine through the phenylalanine. Only the CDR3 DNA is retained, 42 bases long and in frame from the first base. CDR1 is given as LNHNV and CDR2 as YYDKDF, both from the germline V gene (reference sequence). Broad study findings and their caveats: The median count of SARS-CoV-2-reactive clonotypes went up from 20 to 25 after infection to about 40 after vaccination, although the change was not significant. Relatively few convalescent patients were included in the study, and early timepoints after natural infection were not analyzed. In convalescent patients, a median 86.3% of post-vaccine SARS-CoV-2-reactive clones were detected only after vaccination, and vaccine-specific priming was suggested by this finding. In convalescent patients, nearly all vaccine-specific clones (304 of 307) were found to be mono-reactive for SARS-CoV-2 spike rather than cross-reactive with common cold coronaviruses.

The TCR comes from a human donor who had recovered from COVID-19. Rearrangement joined TRBV15 to TRBJ2-3, with TRBD2 identical over 7 junction bases. The specimen sequenced was CD4+ T cells from blood, cultured in vitro. The nucleotides read TGTGCCACCAGTCGGCAGCGGGAAACAGATACGCAGTATTTT. Translated, it gives CATSRQRETDTQYF. Extended through the reference TRBV15 and TRBJ2-3 proteins, this CDR3 yields the full variable domain: DAMVIQNPRYQVTQFGKPVTLSCSQTLNHNVMYWYQQKSSQAPKLLFHYYDKDFNNEADTPDNFQSRRPNTSFCFLDIRSPGLGDTAMYLCATSRQRETDTQYFGPGTRLTVL.